The next 3 T cell receptor beta chains were all read from a single sample in a study of T-cell memory formation after mild COVID-19. In TCRdb, the 5' RACE reads were re-called with MiXCR into one record per CDR3 protein. Among about 560,000 distinct CDR3 sequences, about a fifth were seen once, and the ten largest hold 7.5% to 9.5%. Sequencing input: PBMCs or a T cell subset sorted from them (not recorded which). The receptor source for this set is an adult woman who had mild COVID-19 (a few samples of this study predate the infection). Cell type and time point are not known.

This chain uses TRBV24-1 with TRBJ2-3, with 9 bases lining up with TRBD2. Germline V gene sequence: CDR1 KGHDR, CDR2 SFDVKD. The CDR3 sequence is 15 residues long. V was pared by 4 bases and J by 3 bases, with 4 bases of the junction left unmatched. The CDR3 sequence: CATSERTSVTDTQYF. The CDR3 DNA reads TGTGCCACCAGTGAACGGACTAGCGTGACAGATACGCAGTATTTT.

This clonotype occurred a few times. The rearrangement links TRBV4-1 to TRBJ1-5; D not resolved. Germline CDR1 and CDR2: MGHRA and YSYEKL. The length of the CDR3 is 14 residues. Trimming left V 0 bases short and J 8 bases short, with 11 bases between. The CDR3, as DNA: TGCGCCAGCAGCCAAGATGGACGCCCGGAGCCCCAGCATTTT. Translated: CASSQDGRPEPQHF.

This clonotype was counted a few times. CDR3 in amino acids: CASSLGDGELETQYF. The CDR3 region has the DNA TGCGCCAGCAGCTTGGGGGACGGGGAGCTGGAGACCCAGTACTTC. This rearrangement joins TRBV5-1 to TRBJ2-5; TRBD1 or TRBD2 may be the D gene (5 bases each). Germline CDR1 reads SGHRS; CDR2 reads YFSETQ. Trimming removed 0 bases from V and 5 bases from J, with 14 bases in between. The CDR3 is 15 residues long.